The rows below give T cell receptor beta chains drawn from one sample of a study of metastatic and nonmetastatic thyroid tumors. TCRdb re-called the PCR reads with MiXCR. The data hold 20,000 or so clones, with approximately 23% observed a single time. The sequencing sample was made of tumor tissue. The receptor set was obtained from a female donor with papillary thyroid cancer or a benign thyroid nodule (not recorded which). Some clones in this sample may be carry-over from other donors' samples. Both conserved end residues are part of each CDR3. A D gene is named only where the DNA matches it firmly. The size of a clone is reported for some rows only, either as once, few or many, or as a class for expanded clones.

j_call,d_call,v_call,clone_size,cdr3_aa,cdr3_nt
TRBJ2-1,TRBD1,TRBV4-2,.,CSSSQAPGQGFGEQFF,TGTTCCAGCAGCCAAGCTCCGGGACAGGGGTTCGGTGAGCAGTTCTTT
TRBJ2-3,TRBD1,TRBV27,.,CASRYRGLNTDTQYF,TGTGCCAGCAGATACAGGGGGCTAAACACAGATACGCAGTATTTT
TRBJ2-7,.,TRBV20-1,.,CSARVWTDSYEQYF,TGCAGTGCTAGAGTCTGGACAGATTCCTACGAGCAGTACTTC
TRBJ2-1,.,TRBV3-1,.,CASSQGRAGPIF,TGTGCCAGCAGCCAAGGTCGGGCGGGGCCGATTTTC
TRBJ1-3,.,TRBV28,few,CASSPRDGYTIYF,TGTGCCAGCAGTCCCCGGGACGGGTACACCATATATTTT
TRBJ2-6,.,TRBV18,.,CASSRYDPSGANVLTF,TGTGCCAGCTCACGCTATGATCCCTCTGGGGCCAACGTCCTGACTTTC
TRBJ1-2,.,TRBV6-2/TRBV6-3,few,CASSNRVTYGCTF,TGTGCCAGCAGTAACCGGGTCACCTATGGCTGCACCTTC
TRBJ1-2,.,TRBV6-1,.,CASSEEARGFYGYTF,TGTGCCAGCAGTGAAGAGGCCAGGGGATTCTATGGCTACACCTTC
TRBJ2-2,.,TRBV30,medium-sized,CACAGFLNTGELFF,TGTGCCTGCGCGGGATTTTTGAACACCGGGGAGCTGTTTTTT
TRBJ2-2,.,TRBV24-1,.,CATSGGRDTGELFF,TGTGCCACCAGTGGAGGGCGCGACACCGGGGAGCTGTTTTTT
TRBJ1-5,.,TRBV7-6,.,CASSLSASQPQHF,TGTGCCAGCAGCTTATCGGCCTCCCAGCCCCAGCATTTT
TRBJ2-2,.,TRBV19,many,CASRPQGEGRELFF,TGTGCCAGTAGACCCCAGGGGGAGGGGCGGGAGCTGTTTTTT
TRBJ2-5,TRBD2,TRBV20-1,few,CSAPTSGVTQYF,TGCAGTGCCCCGACTAGCGGTGTCACCCAGTACTTC
TRBJ2-5,.,TRBV5-1,.,CASSRGGGPGETQYF,TGCGCCAGCAGCCGAGGCGGGGGCCCGGGGGAGACCCAGTACTTC